This T cell receptor (beta chain) was found in a study of shared clonotypes between healthy human individuals. V shed 5 bases and J 3 bases; nucleotides not matched to a gene: 3. The CDR3 is made up of 13 amino acids. Per germline, CDR1 SEHNR and CDR2 FQNEAQ (reference sequence). As to this clone: Additional DNA sequences in this sample encode the identical CDR3.

TCRdb's copy holds only in-frame clones and misses some; the assay was immunoSEQ multiplex PCR. The table lists millions of clones, about 95% of them singletons. CD8 cells regarded as naive lacked CD45RO, were positively chosen for CCR7, and omitted terminally differentiated effector memory CD45RA+ cells. This chain joins TRBV7-9 and TRBJ1-2, with 7 bases lining up with TRBD1. Specimen: naive CD8+ T cells sorted from blood. This TCR was sampled from a man aged 18 to 29 in good health. The CDR3 DNA reads TGTGCCAGCAGCCTAACAGGGGACTATGGCTACACCTTC. This encodes CASSLTGDYGYTF.